The rows below give T cell receptor beta chains drawn from one sample of a study of cytomegalovirus exposure and HLA in healthy donors. Libraries were prepared by immunoSEQ multiplex PCR; TCRdb keeps only in-frame clonotypes and omits some of them. This sample has tens of thousands of clones, with about 70% found just once. The sequencing sample was made of PBMCs. The receptors were gathered from a male donor in good health and CMV-seropositive. The conserved cysteine and the conserved F or W are not part of the CDR3 here. The D gene is left open where the match is weak.

d_call: -
v_call: TRBV14
cdr3_aa: ASSQDPLRGYT

d_call: TRBD2
v_call: TRBV14
cdr3_aa: ASSRTSGSYWNEQF

d_call: -
v_call: TRBV7-9
cdr3_aa: ASSLIAGRYGYT

d_call: -
v_call: TRBV19
cdr3_aa: ASSIVPARLSGNTIY

d_call: TRBD1
v_call: TRBV5-6
cdr3_aa: ASSLRTGGSQETQY

d_call: -
v_call: TRBV7-3
cdr3_aa: ASSLTYHSSYEQY

d_call: TRBD2
v_call: TRBV6-5
cdr3_aa: ASSPTGEGETQY

d_call: -
v_call: TRBV19
cdr3_aa: ASSIQGGRNTGELF

d_call: -
v_call: TRBV27
cdr3_aa: ASSLGRKAYEQY

d_call: TRBD1
v_call: TRBV6-5
cdr3_aa: ASSTRQGDYGYT

d_call: TRBD1
v_call: TRBV6-4
cdr3_aa: ASSTGTGYGYT

d_call: TRBD1
v_call: TRBV30
cdr3_aa: AWTISAGTAYGYT

d_call: -
v_call: TRBV30
cdr3_aa: AWRETAYNEQF

d_call: TRBD2
v_call: TRBV5-6
cdr3_aa: ASSLGLSVAGPPYNEQF

d_call: -
v_call: TRBV28
cdr3_aa: ASSLTQETQY

d_call: TRBD2
v_call: TRBV18
cdr3_aa: ASSPSPSGSNEQF

d_call: TRBD1
v_call: TRBV7-9
cdr3_aa: ASSPTGESYEQY

d_call: TRBD2
v_call: TRBV27
cdr3_aa: ASSSLTSGVYNEQF

d_call: -
v_call: TRBV9
cdr3_aa: ASSVAISLARGTDTQY

d_call: TRBD2
v_call: TRBV6-1
cdr3_aa: ASRSGRSSTDTQY

d_call: TRBD1
v_call: TRBV7-2
cdr3_aa: ASSSRTGRNTGELF

d_call: TRBD2
v_call: TRBV5-1
cdr3_aa: ASSSMSGGVTDTQY

d_call: TRBD2
v_call: TRBV10-3
cdr3_aa: AISGAGGQNEQF

d_call: TRBD1
v_call: TRBV7-3
cdr3_aa: ASSSTGQGINTGELF

d_call: -
v_call: TRBV15
cdr3_aa: ATSRDTTYGYT

d_call: TRBD1
v_call: TRBV4-3
cdr3_aa: ASSQDLVGTGGLLDQPQH

d_call: TRBD2
v_call: TRBV11-2
cdr3_aa: ASSFGGISYEQY

d_call: -
v_call: TRBV9
cdr3_aa: ASTIRGMGTDTQY

d_call: TRBD2
v_call: TRBV19
cdr3_aa: ASSPEFGREGGNEQF

d_call: TRBD1
v_call: TRBV4-1
cdr3_aa: ASSQGRTGYEQY

d_call: -
v_call: TRBV10-3
cdr3_aa: AISESTATGSTDTQY

d_call: TRBD2
v_call: TRBV19
cdr3_aa: ASSIARGGATDTQY

d_call: -
v_call: TRBV7-8
cdr3_aa: ASSLAPDHGYT

d_call: TRBD1
v_call: TRBV19
cdr3_aa: ASSLSAPGQGNEKLF

d_call: TRBD1
v_call: TRBV2
cdr3_aa: ASRGTGTGYGYT

d_call: TRBD2
v_call: TRBV2
cdr3_aa: ASLVGTSGLASTDTQY

d_call: -
v_call: TRBV20-1
cdr3_aa: SALLTYEQY

d_call: -
v_call: TRBV29-1
cdr3_aa: SVSSEIYSYEQY

d_call: -
v_call: TRBV5-1
cdr3_aa: ASSFRETVNTEAF

d_call: -
v_call: TRBV19
cdr3_aa: ASSQRGELF

d_call: -
v_call: TRBV11-3
cdr3_aa: ASSPDGGDAF

d_call: TRBD1
v_call: TRBV6-4
cdr3_aa: ASSDGGQGTGELF

d_call: -
v_call: TRBV7-6
cdr3_aa: ASSPVGTDTQY

d_call: -
v_call: TRBV7-9
cdr3_aa: ASSLATGNTEAF

d_call: -
v_call: TRBV7-3
cdr3_aa: ASSPGPGQGSSGTYNEQF

d_call: -
v_call: TRBV7-6
cdr3_aa: ASSRLGGVETQY

d_call: TRBD2
v_call: TRBV18
cdr3_aa: ASSPLDSSGADTQY

d_call: -
v_call: TRBV4-1
cdr3_aa: ASSQAGTHLDDEQF

d_call: -
v_call: TRBV7-3
cdr3_aa: ASSLRSPNEANTGELF

d_call: -
v_call: TRBV5-1
cdr3_aa: ASSPSNPSYNEQF

d_call: -
v_call: TRBV11-2
cdr3_aa: ASSLVSAVSTEAF

d_call: -
v_call: TRBV9
cdr3_aa: ASSVYSGQETQY

d_call: -
v_call: TRBV21-1
cdr3_aa: ASSILPSGSYNSPLH

d_call: TRBD1
v_call: TRBV27
cdr3_aa: ASSLPGQGAYEQY

d_call: TRBD1
v_call: TRBV6-5
cdr3_aa: ASSVGTGKSNEQF

d_call: -
v_call: TRBV6-4
cdr3_aa: ASTPERSFYGYT

d_call: TRBD1
v_call: TRBV5-1
cdr3_aa: ASSLAGTGGAF

d_call: TRBD1
v_call: TRBV7-3
cdr3_aa: ASSSDRVGHNEQF